Each of the 21 T cell receptor beta chains below was sequenced from the same sample in a study of human T cells and chemical hapten exposure. Time point described: pre-sensitization, week 0. The treatment was: therapeutic diphenylcyclopropenone sensitization with weekly scalp DPC. In TCRdb, the RACE reads were re-called with MiXCR into one record per CDR3 protein. The sample lists a few hundred thousand distinct CDR3 sequences; approximately 5% were seen once. Specimen: whole blood, collected in connection with sensitization to the hapten diphenylcyclopropenone (DPC). The source is a woman aged 18-35 years with alopecia areata. Some clones in this sample may be carry-over from other donors' samples.

This chain links TRBV7-6 with TRBJ1-6, with 9 bases lining up with TRBD1. Per germline, CDR1 SGHVS and CDR2 FNYEAQ. CDR3 length equals 17 residues. The V and J ends lost 5 bases and 4 bases, in that order; junction bases with no gene match: 9. The CDR3 loop reads CASSRTTGGLYNSPLHF. The CDR3 DNA sequence: TGTGCCAGCAGCCGTACGACAGGGGGATTATATAATTCACCCCTCCACTTT.

This clonotype was counted at least ten times. The gene calls are TRBV6-2 or TRBV6-3 and TRBJ1-5, with D tentatively TRBD1 (5 bases). Trimming removed 3 bases at V and 3 bases at J, with 9 bases between. Germline CDR1 and CDR2: MNHEY and SVGEGT. The CDR3 is 14 amino acids. The CDR3 protein is CASSYGGINQPQHF. The DNA for the CDR3 is TGTGCCAGCAGTTATGGGGGAATCAATCAGCCCCAGCATTTT.

This clonotype appeared a few times. J is TRBJ1-1 and V is TRBV7-2; D gene ambiguous. Trimming took 5 bases from V and 7 from J, leaving 11 bases between them. Germline CDR1 SGHTA, CDR2 FQGNSA. The CDR3 length is 12 residues. The DNA for the CDR3 is TGTGCCAGCAGCCCCAGACGGGATGAAGCTTTCTTT. It specifies CASSPRRDEAFF. The full variable domain, completed using reference TRBV7-2 and TRBJ1-1, is GAGVSQSPSNKVTEKGKDVELRCDPISGHTALYWYRQSLGQGLEFLIYFQGNSAPDKSGLPSDRFSAERTGGSVSTLTIQRTQQEDSAVYLCASSPRRDEAFFGQGTRLTVV.

This clonotype was seen repeatedly, ten times or more. The gene calls are TRBV5-6 and TRBJ1-2; D gene ambiguous. Germline assignment: CDR1 SGHDT and CDR2 YYEEEE. The V gene lost 1 base and the J gene lost 0 bases, with 7 bases spanning the gap. The CDR3 loop spans 14 amino acids. CDR3 amino acids: CASSLQPSNYGYTF. The CDR3 DNA follows: TGTGCCAGCAGCTTGCAGCCTTCTAACTATGGCTACACCTTC.

The chain links TRBV20-1 to TRBJ1-6, with a weak D call TRBD1 (5 bases). Germline V CDR1 and CDR2: DFQATT, SNEGSKA (reference sequence). Between the trimmed V and J ends, which lost 2 bases and 2 bases, there was a span of 13 bases. This CDR3 contains 16 residues. The CDR3 region has the DNA TGCAGTGCTAGAAACAGGAAAGTGACCTATAATTCACCCCTCCACTTT. Amino acids: CSARNRKVTYNSPLHF.

The chain couples TRBV20-1 to TRBJ2-7; TRBD2 matches at 9 bases. This CDR3 contains 13 residues. Germline loops: CDR1 DFQATT, CDR2 SNEGSKA (reference sequence). With 2 bases clipped from V and 3 bases from J, the junction kept 2 bases outside the gene matches. In DNA form, the CDR3 reads TGCAGTGCTAGATCGACTAGCGGCTACGAGCAGTACTTC. Its translation is CSARSTSGYEQYF.

The chain couples TRBV7-2 to TRBJ2-3; 7 nucleotides line up with TRBD1. The V gene end was trimmed by 2 bases and the J gene end by 1 base; junction bases not matched to a gene: 3. Germline assignment: CDR1 SGHTA and CDR2 FQGNSA. The CDR3 spans 15 residues. The CDR3, as DNA: TGTGCCAGCAGCTTAAATACAGGGGGCACAGATACGCAGTATTTT. Protein sequence: CASSLNTGGTDTQYF.

V usage is TRBV13 and J usage is TRBJ2-5, with 8 bases aligning to TRBD2. The germline gives CDR1 PRHDT, CDR2 FYEKMQ (reference sequence). The CDR3 sequence is 16 residues long. V lost 4 bases to trimming and J lost 2 bases; unmatched junction nucleotides: 9. This chain's CDR3 is CASSSAGGNFQETQYF. DNA for the CDR3: TGTGCCAGCAGCTCGGCGGGGGGAAACTTTCAAGAGACCCAGTACTTC. The entire variable domain, with the rest obtained from reference TRBV13 and TRBJ2-5, is as follows: AAGVIQSPRHLIKEKRETATLKCYPIPRHDTVYWYQQGPGQDPQFLISFYEKMQSDKGSIPDRFSAQQFSDYHSELNMSSLELGDSALYFCASSSAGGNFQETQYFGPGTRLLVL.

This clonotype has a count of ten or more. This chain joins TRBV10-3 and TRBJ2-7, with D unresolved. V lost 3 bases, J lost 0 bases, and 3 bases lay in between. This CDR3 has 12 residues. In germline, CDR1 is ENHRY, CDR2 SYGVKD. DNA of the CDR3: TGTGCCATCAGTGATAACTCCTACGAGCAGTACTTC. Translated: CAISDNSYEQYF.

This clonotype was detected a few times. The V call is TRBV27, the J call TRBJ1-4, with TRBD1 matching 10 bases. CDR1 is MNHEY and CDR2 is SMNVEV in the germline V gene (reference sequence). The CDR3 totals 16 residues. V lost 6 bases, J lost 1 base, and 5 bases stayed unmatched. CDR3 in amino acids: CASRGTGAITNEKLFF. CDR3 nucleotides: TGTGCCAGCAGGGGGACAGGGGCCATAACTAATGAAAAACTGTTTTTT.

Many counts were recorded for this clonotype. V is TRBV4-3 and J is TRBJ1-2; D is possibly TRBD1 (6 bases). The CDR3 length is 16 residues. The ends were cut back, 6 bases at V and 3 bases at J, with 20 bases in the middle. Germline CDR1 LGHNA, CDR2 YSLEER. The CDR3 sequence: CASRAKTGIDYYGYTF. CDR3 sequence (DNA): TGCGCCAGCAGGGCGAAAACAGGGATCGATTACTATGGCTACACCTTC.

This rearrangement joins TRBV12-3 or TRBV12-4 to TRBJ1-6; D remains unclear. The CDR3 has 15 residues. Trimming took off 3 bases at V and 7 bases at J, with 13 bases between the two ends. CDR3 in amino acids: CASSLIGSANSPLHF. In nucleotides, the CDR3 is TGTGCCAGCAGTTTGATCGGGTCTGCCAATTCACCCCTCCACTTT.

This clonotype has more than one count but fewer than ten. The rearrangement joins TRBV18 to TRBJ2-1; D possibly corresponds to TRBD2 (5 bases). Germline loops: CDR1 KGHSH, CDR2 LQKENI. V was trimmed by 0 bases and J by 3 bases, leaving 9 bases between them. This CDR3 region has 15 residues. CDR3 nucleotide sequence: TGTGCCAGCTCACCACCGTCCGGGGACTACAATGAGCAGTTCTTC. It translates to CASSPPSGDYNEQFF.

This clonotype has more than one count but fewer than ten. This CDR3 reads CASARTYTDTQYF. DNA for the CDR3: TGTGCCAGCGCCCGGACCTACACAGATACGCAGTATTTT. The chain couples TRBV6-2 or TRBV6-3 to TRBJ2-3; D is undetermined. Per the germline V gene, CDR1 is MNHEY and CDR2 is SVGEGT. The CDR3 length is 13 residues. The V and J ends lost 8 bases and 2 bases respectively, with 11 bases between them.

This sequence joins TRBV12-3 or TRBV12-4 and TRBJ1-1; D uncertain. The CDR3 is 11 amino acids. V dropped 6 bases and J dropped 7 bases, with 9 bases sitting between them. Here the CDR3 reads CASSNPGEAFF. The DNA for the CDR3 is TGTGCCAGCAGCAATCCCGGTGAAGCTTTCTTT.

This clonotype was seen a few times. This sequence joins TRBV4-2 and TRBJ2-2; 10 nucleotides align to TRBD2. V gave up 1 base and J gave up 3 bases; unmatched junction bases: 5. Germline V CDR1 and CDR2: LGHNA, YNFKEQ. The CDR3 is 17 residues long. The CDR3 DNA reads TGTGCCAGCAGCCAAGGGTCTAGCGGGGGAGACACCGGGGAGCTGTTTTTT. Its protein product is CASSQGSSGGDTGELFF.

The table lists this clonotype with many counts. The genes are TRBV6-2 or TRBV6-3 and TRBJ1-4; D not resolved. V was trimmed by 2 bases and J by 4 bases, leaving 5 bases between them. CDR3 length: 13 residues. Germline CDR1 reads MNHEY; CDR2 reads SVGEGT. This CDR3 reads CASSYHFNEKLFF. CDR3 coding DNA: TGTGCCAGCAGTTACCACTTTAATGAAAAACTGTTTTTT.

This clonotype showed up just a few times. V is TRBV7-3 and J is TRBJ2-4; D possibly corresponds to TRBD2 (6 bases). V was pared by 4 bases and J by 5 bases, with 9 bases between. The V gene's germline CDR1 is SGHTA and CDR2 FQGTGA. This CDR3 is built from 13 residues. This chain's CDR3 is CASSSGLQNIQYF. The CDR3 DNA reads as TGTGCCAGCAGCTCGGGACTCCAAAACATTCAGTACTTC.

V gene TRBV14 combines with J gene TRBJ2-3; 11 bases fit TRBD2. V was pared by 0 bases and J by 6 bases, with 8 bases of the junction left unmatched. This CDR3 region has 17 residues. The germline V gene encodes CDR1 SGHDN and CDR2 FVKESK. The CDR3 DNA reads as TGTGCCAGCAGCCAAGATAGTCTAGCGGGGGGCCGCGATACGCAGTATTTT. Protein product: CASSQDSLAGGRDTQYF.

The chain recombines TRBV7-2 with TRBJ2-5; the D is unclear. Germline CDR1 SGHTA, CDR2 FQGNSA. The CDR3 has 15 amino acids. With 0 bases removed from V and 1 base from J, the gap between germline ends came to 9 bases. CDR3 sequence (DNA): TGTGCCAGCAGCTTAGCCCCGAGGAGCCAAGAGACCCAGTACTTC. This encodes CASSLAPRSQETQYF.

Only a few counts were recorded for this clonotype. The J gene is TRBJ2-2, the V gene TRBV6-2 or TRBV6-3; TRBD2 is a possible D gene (6 bases). V was trimmed by 4 bases and J by 0 bases, leaving 6 bases between them. Germline V gene lookup returns CDR1 MNHEY and CDR2 SVGEGT. The CDR3 consists of 14 residues. The CDR3 protein is CASSWGANTGELFF. DNA for the CDR3: TGTGCCAGCAGTTGGGGGGCGAACACCGGGGAGCTGTTTTTT.